Listed below are T cell receptor beta chains from one sample, sequenced in a study of blood T cell repertoires in COVID-19. Clones were sequenced by immunoSEQ multiplex PCR, and TCRdb holds only the in-frame ones, with some missing. This sample has under 350,000 clones, with 85% found just once. Sequencing was performed on peripheral blood. The source of these receptors is a human donor in a cohort sampled during active COVID-19. The CDR3 runs from the conserved cysteine through the conserved F or W. D genes are given only for firm matches. Clone size appears in some rows only: once, few, many, or a class for an expanded clone.

length | J | D | V | size | DNA | CDR3
14 | TRBJ2-4 | - | TRBV7-2 | - | TGTGCCAGCAGCCCCGGGGGAAGCCTAAACATTCAGTACTTC | CASSPGGSLNIQYF
15 | TRBJ1-2 | - | TRBV7-2 | few | TGTGCCAGCAGCTTAGGGGGCCCAGGGGTCTATGGCTACACCTTC | CASSLGGPGVYGYTF
15 | TRBJ2-3 | - | TRBV18 | - | TGTGCCAGCTCGAGTACCTTAGCGATCACAGATACGCAGTATTTT | CASSSTLAITDTQYF
15 | TRBJ2-1 | TRBD2 | TRBV5-1 | - | TGCGCCAGCAGCGCACGACTAGCGGGTTACAATGAGCAGTTCTTC | CASSARLAGYNEQFF
13 | TRBJ1-1 | - | TRBV7-2 | - | TGTGCCAGCAGCTTCTCAGGGAACACTGAAGCTTTCTTT | CASSFSGNTEAFF
14 | TRBJ2-5 | TRBD1 | TRBV5-1 | - | TGCGCCAGCAGCTTGGGGACAGGGGAAGAGACCCAGTACTTC | CASSLGTGEETQYF
13 | TRBJ1-2 | - | TRBV7-8 | - | TGTGCCAGCAGCTCTCGGCGGTACTATGGCTACACCTTC | CASSSRRYYGYTF
14 | TRBJ2-1 | - | TRBV7-9 | - | TGTGCCAGCAGCTTAGGGACTAATCACAATGAGCAGTTCTTC | CASSLGTNHNEQFF
16 | TRBJ1-1 | - | TRBV30 | once | TGTGCCTGGAGTACTTCACTTTTCGGACAGAACACTGAAGCTTTCTTT | CAWSTSLFGQNTEAFF
14 | TRBJ1-4 | - | TRBV30 | - | TGTGCCTGGAGTACGATAAGGGAGGGTGAAAAACTGTTTTTT | CAWSTIREGEKLFF
15 | TRBJ2-2 | - | TRBV19 | - | TGTGCCAGTAGTGGGGGGACAGCGAACACCGGGGAGCTGTTTTTT | CASSGGTANTGELFF
17 | TRBJ2-7 | TRBD1 | TRBV2 | many | TGTGCCAGCAGGCTACGGACAGGGGGGTCTAGCGGCTACGAGCAGTACTTC | CASRLRTGGSSGYEQYF